This T cell receptor beta chain stems from a study of neurological immune-mediated disorders. The CDR3 is 14 residues long. Trimming shortened V by 5 bases and J by 2 bases, and 15 bases separated the two germline ends. Germline V gene sequence: CDR1 DFQATT, CDR2 SNEGSKA (reference sequence). MiXCR, run by TCRdb on the 5' RACE reads, gives a single entry per CDR3 protein. The profile shows 35,000 to 45,000 distinct CDR3 sequences, less than 8.5% of them singletons. This clonotype was counted ten times or more. The sequence came from a woman aged 40 to 55 in good health. The sample comprised PBMCs. The chain couples TRBV20-1 to TRBJ2-5; D is unresolved. The CDR3 DNA sequence: TGCAGTGCTGAGAAGTTGGGTAGGCAAGAGACCCAGTACTTC. It encodes CSAEKLGRQETQYF.